This is a list of T cell receptor beta chains from one sample in a study of T cells in Graves' hyperthyroidism and ophthalmopathy. TCRdb itself ran the multiplex PCR reads through MiXCR, one entry per CDR3 protein. The sample has about 200,000 distinct CDR3 sequences; about a sixth are singletons. Sequenced material: blood. All receptors come from a man aged 35-49 years with Graves' hyperthyroidism. Each CDR3 is given with its conserved first and last residue. D genes are given only for firm matches. The size of a clone is reported for some rows only, either as once, few or many, or as a class for expanded clones.

d_call: NA
j_call: TRBJ2-7
clone_size: many
v_call: TRBV7-2
cdr3_aa: CASSLASGGSYEQYF
cdr3_nt: TGTGCCAGCAGCTTAGCCTCTGGCGGATCCTACGAGCAGTACTTC

d_call: TRBD1
j_call: TRBJ2-7
clone_size: many
v_call: TRBV28
cdr3_aa: CASSLGQGIYEQYF
cdr3_nt: TGTGCCAGCAGTTTAGGACAGGGGATCTACGAGCAGTACTTC

d_call: TRBD2
j_call: TRBJ2-3
clone_size: many
v_call: TRBV27
cdr3_aa: CASSTPTSGTDTQYF
cdr3_nt: TGTGCCAGCAGTACTCCGACTAGCGGCACAGATACGCAGTATTTT

d_call: NA
j_call: TRBJ2-5
clone_size: many
v_call: TRBV19
cdr3_aa: CASSIPQRETQYF
cdr3_nt: TGTGCCAGTAGTATTCCCCAGAGAGAGACCCAGTACTTC

d_call: NA
j_call: TRBJ2-7
clone_size: NA
v_call: TRBV9
cdr3_aa: CASSVDFSYEQYF
cdr3_nt: TGTGCCAGCAGCGTCGACTTCTCCTACGAGCAGTACTTC

d_call: NA
j_call: TRBJ1-3
clone_size: many
v_call: TRBV20-1
cdr3_aa: CSARPGSGNTIYF
cdr3_nt: TGCAGTGCTAGACCGGGGTCTGGAAACACCATATATTTT

d_call: NA
j_call: TRBJ2-1
clone_size: many
v_call: TRBV2
cdr3_aa: CASSEINSNDEQFF
cdr3_nt: TGTGCCAGCAGTGAGATTAACAGTAACGATGAGCAGTTCTTC

d_call: TRBD1
j_call: TRBJ1-6
clone_size: NA
v_call: TRBV12-3/TRBV12-4
cdr3_aa: CATATGGFTPLHF
cdr3_nt: TGTGCCACCGCGACAGGGGGCTTTACACCCCTCCACTTT

d_call: TRBD1
j_call: TRBJ2-7
clone_size: many
v_call: TRBV11-2
cdr3_aa: CASSLGALGGRYEQYF
cdr3_nt: TGTGCCAGCAGCTTAGGGGCCTTAGGGGGCAGGTACGAGCAGTACTTC

d_call: TRBD1
j_call: TRBJ2-1
clone_size: many
v_call: TRBV3-1
cdr3_aa: CASSQDRGGEQFF
cdr3_nt: TGTGCCAGCAGCCAGGACAGGGGTGGGGAGCAGTTCTTC

d_call: NA
j_call: TRBJ1-4
clone_size: many
v_call: TRBV20-1
cdr3_aa: CSARPGHVREKLFF
cdr3_nt: TGCAGTGCGCGTCCAGGCCACGTTCGAGAAAAACTGTTTTTT

d_call: TRBD2
j_call: TRBJ2-3
clone_size: few
v_call: TRBV20-1
cdr3_aa: CSATSGASGTDTQYF
cdr3_nt: TGCAGTGCTACCAGCGGGGCCTCGGGCACAGATACGCAGTATTTT

d_call: TRBD1
j_call: TRBJ1-1
clone_size: NA
v_call: TRBV9
cdr3_aa: CASSLIPGQGTEAFF
cdr3_nt: TGTGCCAGCAGCCTCATCCCGGGACAGGGGACTGAAGCTTTCTTT

d_call: TRBD1
j_call: TRBJ1-1
clone_size: many
v_call: TRBV4-3
cdr3_aa: CASSQVGQGRTGAFF
cdr3_nt: TGCGCCAGCAGCCAAGTGGGACAGGGACGCACTGGGGCTTTCTTT

d_call: NA
j_call: TRBJ1-4
clone_size: NA
v_call: TRBV19
cdr3_aa: CASSTQGDRQKLFF
cdr3_nt: TGTGCCAGTAGTACCCAAGGGGATCGGCAAAAACTGTTTTTT

d_call: NA
j_call: TRBJ2-4
clone_size: NA
v_call: TRBV3-1
cdr3_aa: CASSLALRPKNIQYF
cdr3_nt: TGTGCCAGCAGCCTGGCCCTTAGGCCCAAAAACATTCAGTACTTC